This T cell receptor beta chain was recovered during a study of vaccination and CD4 T cells after COVID-19. Looking at the study overall: Six male and four female convalescents took part, two of them Hispanic. SARS-CoV-2, HCoV-NL63, HCoV-OC43 and HCoV-229E supplied the overlapping spike peptides used to stimulate cells. As their vaccination, participants received two doses of either BNT162b2 or mRNA-1273 vaccine.

The sample's treatment: roughly 10-day PBMC culture with coronavirus spike peptide pools or control peptides (ViraFEST assay). Pre-COVID-19 pandemic sampling (2011-2018) yielded the unexposed donor's CD4+ T cells. Sequenced with the Oncomine TCR Beta short-read assay was DNA taken from cultured CD4+ T cells. The genomic DNA was obtained from cultured CD4+ T cells by extraction with the QIAamp micro DNA kit. TCRdb called the PCR reads again in MiXCR, with one record for every CDR3 protein. The data contain 8,000 to 10,000 distinct CDR3 sequences, 30% to 35% of them singletons. Trimming shortened V by 2 bases and J by 4 bases, and 6 bases separated the two germline ends. The CDR3 runs to 13 residues. Germline CDR1 and CDR2: SEHNR and FQNEAQ (reference sequence). As concerns this clonotype: Its antigen remains unidentified.

The receptor was derived from a human donor in good health. The source material was CD4+ T cells from blood, cultured in vitro. The chain links TRBV7-9 to TRBJ2-1, with D hard to call. Written as DNA, the CDR3 is TGTGCCAGCAGCTTAAACCAGTACAATGAGCAGTTCTTC. It specifies CASSLNQYNEQFF.